The 24 T cell receptor beta chains presented below share a single source sample, sequenced in a study of T cell responses to AZD1222 COVID-19 vaccine. Some clones are missing from TCRdb's copy, which holds only in-frame ones; the method was immunoSEQ multiplex PCR. The table includes over 110,000 clones, 93% detected once. Sequenced material: peripheral blood, taken on day 0 of AZD1222 vaccination. The receptors derive from an adult in good health.

The rearrangement uses TRBV29-1 and TRBJ1-2, with TRBD1 matching 7 bases. CDR1 SQVTM and CDR2 ANQGSEA come from the germline V gene. Trimming took 2 bases from V and 2 from J; bases not matched to a gene: 2. This CDR3 contains 13 residues. The CDR3 coding sequence is TGCAGCGTTGAAATGGGACAGAACTATGGCTACACCTTC. Its translation: CSVEMGQNYGYTF.

V usage is TRBV10-2 and J usage is TRBJ1-1; D unclear. V gave up 3 bases and J gave up 3 bases, with 8 bases separating them. This CDR3 has 13 residues. The V gene's germline CDR1 is WSHSY and CDR2 SAAADI. CDR3 region: CASSDEVHTEAFF. CDR3 nucleotide sequence: TGCGCCAGCAGTGATGAAGTTCACACTGAAGCTTTCTTT.

The chain employs TRBV6-2 or TRBV6-3 and TRBJ1-5; D is possibly TRBD1 (5 bases). The CDR3 extends over 11 amino acids. Germline CDR1 MNHEY, CDR2 SVGEGT. V was cut by 6 bases and J by 11 bases, with 11 bases left in between. The CDR3 reads CASSLGVAQHF. CDR3 DNA sequence: TGTGCCAGCAGCCTAGGGGTGGCCCAGCATTTT.

The chain joins TRBV10-3 to TRBJ1-2; 8 bases fit TRBD1. The V segment lost 7 bases and the J segment 5 bases; nucleotides outside the gene matches: 6. This CDR3 comprises 13 residues. CDR1 and CDR2 (germline): ENHRY, SYGVKD. The CDR3 sequence is CAINDRGGYGYTF. In nucleotides, the CDR3 is TGTGCCATCAATGACAGGGGAGGGTATGGCTACACCTTC.

This clone was counted a few times. The chain carries TRBV15 and TRBJ1-2, with D uncertain. CDR1 is LNHNV, CDR2 YYDKDF, per germline (reference sequence). V dropped 1 base and J dropped 4 bases, with 10 bases sitting between them. The CDR3 is made up of 14 amino acids. This CDR3 reads CATSRGGDFYGYTF. The CDR3 region has the DNA TGTGCCACCAGCAGAGGGGGTGACTTCTATGGCTACACCTTC.

The chain carries TRBV2 and TRBJ1-2; the D gene is possibly TRBD1 (6 bases). Germline lookup yields CDR1 SNHLY and CDR2 FYNNEI. The CDR3 extends over 15 amino acids. Trimming took off 4 bases at V and 4 bases at J, with 16 bases between the two ends. CDR3 protein: CASSVRGPGTYGYTF. CDR3 in DNA: TGTGCCAGCAGTGTCAGGGGACCAGGGACCTATGGCTACACCTTC.

The count of this clone is one. The chain links TRBV11-3 to TRBJ2-7, with TRBD2 as a possible D gene (6 bases). Looked up from germline, CDR1 is SGHNT and CDR2 is YENEEA. The CDR3 has 15 amino acids. V lost 4 bases and J lost 1, with 14 bases in between. CDR3 bases: TGTGCCAGCAGCTCGGGCGGGGAAAGGTCCTACGAGCAGTACTTC. This gives the protein CASSSGGERSYEQYF.

The V and J genes are TRBV7-2 and TRBJ1-2; D remains ambiguous. The ends were cut back, 6 bases at V and 3 bases at J, with 14 bases in the middle. There are 14 residues in the CDR3. From germline, CDR1 is SGHTA and CDR2 FQGNSA. The CDR3 DNA is TGTGCCAGCAGATGGACCGGGAGTCACTATGGCTACACCTTC. This codes for CASRWTGSHYGYTF.

The J gene is TRBJ1-2, the V gene TRBV3-1 (or the pseudogene TRBV3-2); D not certain. The germline CDR1 and CDR2 sequences are LGHDT and YNNKEL (reference sequence). This CDR3 contains 14 residues. The V end was cut by 1 base, the J end by 4 bases, with 10 bases between. The CDR3 nucleotides are TGTGCCAGCAGCCAAGTGCGGGGAACCTATGGCTACACCTTC. Translation gives CASSQVRGTYGYTF.

This rearrangement joins TRBV18 to TRBJ2-1, with 15 positions matching TRBD2. The V gene's germline CDR1 is KGHSH and CDR2 LQKENI. J gave up 1 base and V 1 base, and 2 bases lay outside the gene matches. The CDR3 is 18 residues long. The CDR3 region has the DNA TGTGCCAGCTCACCACGGGGACTAGCGGGGGGATCCTACAATGAGCAGTTCTTC. It codes for CASSPRGLAGGSYNEQFF.

The rearrangement joins TRBV12-5 to TRBJ1-5, with 7 bases identical to TRBD1. The CDR3 is 15 residues long. Germline trimming cut 5 bases from V and 5 bases from J; bases unmatched to any gene: 9. CDR1 is LGHNT, CDR2 FRNRAP, per germline. DNA for the CDR3: TGTGCTAGTGGTATCGGACAGGCCAAGGATCAGCCCCAGCATTTT. Encoded protein: CASGIGQAKDQPQHF.

CDR3 bases: TGTGCCAGCAGCCAAGATCTAGAATCCGAGCAGTACTTC. Translating it yields CASSQDLESEQYF. V is TRBV14 and J is TRBJ2-7; the D is unclear. Germline CDR1 SGHDN, CDR2 FVKESK. The CDR3 totals 13 residues. Trimming stripped 0 bases from V and 6 bases from J, with 9 bases between.

The chain links TRBV28 to TRBJ1-6; D perhaps matches TRBD1 (5 bases). This CDR3 comprises 14 residues. V was pared by 8 bases and J by 6 bases, with 14 bases between. CDR1 and CDR2 from the germline V gene are MDHEN and SYDVKM. Written as DNA, the CDR3 is TGTGCCAGCCGCCCAGGGATTTTTAATTCACCCCTCCACTTT. As protein: CASRPGIFNSPLHF.

The gene calls are TRBV6-1 and TRBJ2-7, with no clear D. Germline lookup yields CDR1 MNHNS and CDR2 SASEGT. The CDR3 runs 14 residues. V was shortened by 3 bases and J by 1 base, with 10 bases between the two germline ends. CDR3 residues: CASSDWARSYEQYF. For the CDR3, the DNA is TGTGCCAGCAGTGATTGGGCCAGATCCTACGAGCAGTACTTC.

This clone was seen only once. J is TRBJ2-2 and V is TRBV5-6; tentatively, D is TRBD1 or TRBD2 (6 bases each). V dropped 1 base and J dropped 5 bases, with 21 bases sitting between them. Germline CDR1 is SGHDT and CDR2 is YYEEEE. CDR3 length: 18 residues. CDR3 amino acids: CASSLYWIAGAGTGELFF. DNA for the CDR3: TGTGCCAGCAGCTTGTACTGGATAGCAGGGGCGGGAACCGGGGAGCTGTTTTTT.

V and J are TRBV23-1 and TRBJ2-7; D unclear. TRBV23-1 is assigned to the ORF class and has an uncertain function. This CDR3 has 14 amino acids. The V gene lost 2 bases and the J gene lost 4 bases, with 12 bases spanning the gap. The CDR3: CASSQNNQRYEQYF. The CDR3, as DNA: TGCGCCAGCAGTCAAAATAATCAGCGATACGAGCAGTACTTC.

The CDR3 spells CSGGFEVETQYF. The DNA of the CDR3 is TGCAGTGGGGGTTTCGAGGTAGAGACCCAGTACTTC. The rearrangement links TRBV29-1 to TRBJ2-5; D is tentatively TRBD1 or TRBD2 (5 bases each). The CDR3 sequence is 12 residues long. CDR1 is SQVTM, CDR2 ANQGSEA, per germline.

This chain joins TRBV30 and TRBJ2-1, with a tentative D call TRBD1 (6 bases). The ends were cut back, 1 base at V and 6 bases at J, with 10 bases in the middle. Germline CDR1 and CDR2: GTSNPN and SVGIG (reference sequence). The CDR3 has 13 residues. CDR3 DNA sequence: TGTGCCTGGAGTGCCGGGACATTCAATGAGCAGTTCTTC. Protein: CAWSAGTFNEQFF.

This clone was observed once. This sequence joins TRBV5-4 and TRBJ2-2, with D possibly matching TRBD1 (6 bases). The germline V gene encodes CDR1 SGHNT and CDR2 YYREEE (reference sequence). CDR3 length: 16 amino acids. V lost 0 bases and J 6 bases, leaving 15 bases between the germline ends. The chain's CDR3 is CASSLAEWGPAGELFF. As DNA, the CDR3 is TGTGCCAGCAGCTTGGCCGAGTGGGGGCCGGCCGGGGAGCTGTTTTTT.

Remarks on this clone: At one end the junction does not follow the germline gene, possibly because of a read error. The chain recombines TRBV6-5 with TRBJ1-3; 7 bases are shared with TRBD1. Germline-derived CDR1 and CDR2 are MNHEY and SVGAGI. The CDR3 totals 14 residues. The CDR3 spells CVSSYDRDGNTIYF. The CDR3 DNA follows: TGTGTCAGCAGTTACGACAGGGATGGAAACACCATATATTTT.

The chain uses TRBV11-2 and TRBJ1-2, with D unresolved. The ends were cut back, 4 bases at V and 7 bases at J, with 10 bases in the middle. There are 12 residues in the CDR3. CDR1 is SGHAT, CDR2 FQNNGV, per germline. CDR3 region: CASSWQEGGYTF. CDR3 bases: TGTGCCAGCAGCTGGCAGGAAGGTGGCTACACCTTC. The entire variable domain, with the rest obtained from reference TRBV11-2 and TRBJ1-2, is as follows: EAGVAQSPRYKIIEKRQSVAFWCNPISGHATLYWYQQILGQGPKLLIQFQNNGVVDDSQLPKDRFSAERLKGVDSTLKIQPAKLEDSAVYLCASSWQEGGYTFGSGTRLTVV.

The chain joins TRBV10-3 to TRBJ2-1; D assignment may be TRBD1 or TRBD2 (5 bases each). Germline CDR1 and CDR2: ENHRY and SYGVKD. Trimming stripped 6 bases from V and 6 bases from J, with 15 bases between. The CDR3 totals 14 residues. CDR3 residues: CAISAGTRPNEQFF. The DNA for the CDR3 is TGTGCCATCAGCGCCGGGACCAGACCCAATGAGCAGTTCTTC.

V is TRBV25-1 and J is TRBJ1-4; no firm D call. The CDR3 is made up of 14 amino acids. Germline-derived CDR1 and CDR2 are MGHDK and SYGVNS. The V gene lost 5 bases and the J gene lost 8 bases, with 15 bases spanning the gap. The CDR3 sequence: CASSQAEGGEKLFF. The CDR3, as DNA: TGTGCCAGCAGTCAGGCCGAGGGAGGCGAAAAACTGTTTTTT.

The V and J genes are TRBV21-1 and TRBJ1-5; TRBD1 is the table's D call and was not checked against the DNA. TRBV21-1 is deemed a pseudogene. The CDR3 covers 15 residues. The CDR3 loop is CASSDPGQANQPQHF. In DNA, the CDR3 is TGTGCCAGCAGCGATCCGGGACAGGCTAATCAGCCCCAGCATTTT.